This T cell receptor beta chain emerged from a study of cytomegalovirus exposure and HLA in healthy donors. CDR3 length: 15 residues. Trimming cost V 5 bases and J 6 bases; bases outside gene matches: 13. Germline lookup yields CDR1 SEHNR and CDR2 FQNEAQ (reference sequence). This clone was recorded once. Its antigen remains unidentified. The PCR contained 60 Vbeta and 13 Jbeta primers. The assay was immunoSEQ multiplex PCR, and TCRdb's table has in-frame clones only and misses some. The sample contains around 160,000 clones, 65% to 80% of which appear only once. General study points: In a later analysis, TCR beta V- and J-gene trimming was associated with a missense DCLRE1C variant.

The sequencing input was PBMCs. The chain links TRBV7-9 to TRBJ2-7; 7 bases match TRBD1. This TCR derives from a middle-aged woman in good health and CMV-seropositive. CDR3 nucleotides: TGTGCCAGCAGCCCGACCGGGACAGCGCCCTCCGAGCAGTACTTC. The encoded protein is CASSPTGTAPSEQYF.